Each of the 2 T cell receptor beta chains below was sequenced from the same sample in a study of blood T cell repertoires in COVID-19. The data were produced by immunoSEQ multiplex PCR, yet TCRdb's version contains in-frame clones alone and is incomplete. In the table there are 75,000 to 80,000 clones, just over 85% of which are singletons. Material for sequencing was peripheral blood. The receptors derive from a human donor in a cohort sampled during active COVID-19.

The chain links TRBV27 to TRBJ1-1; D gene ambiguous. CDR3 length: 14 residues. Trimming took off 8 bases at V and 7 bases at J, with 20 bases between the two ends. CDR1 and CDR2 from the germline V gene are MNHEY and SMNVEV (reference sequence). The CDR3 DNA reads TGTGCCAGCCTGAACCGGGCGGGTGCGATTGAAGCTTTCTTT. It yields the protein CASLNRAGAIEAFF.

This chain uses TRBV6-6 with TRBJ1-1; 7 bases agree with TRBD1. Germline-derived CDR1 and CDR2 are MNHNY and SVGAGI (reference sequence). V gave up 5 bases and J gave up 1 base; unmatched junction bases: 1. The CDR3 spans 13 residues. The CDR3, as DNA: TGTGCCAGCAGTAGGACAGGGAACACTGAAGCTTTCTTT. Its translation: CASSRTGNTEAFF.